Each of the 21 T cell receptor beta chains below was sequenced from the same sample in a study of blood T cells in healthy people across ages. A second about 7 to 12 cycle PCR used barcoded and J-beta primers. Each CDR3 protein is one row after TCRdb ran MiXCR on the 5' RACE reads. The table records around 870,000 distinct CDR3 sequences, more than 25% of them present only once. Sequenced material: blood. Receptors were obtained from a woman aged 80 or over in good health.

This clonotype was seen ten or more times. The chain combines TRBV7-9 with TRBJ2-5, with a tentative D call TRBD2 (6 bases). Germline V lookup: CDR1 SEHNR, CDR2 FQNEAQ (reference sequence). V dropped 5 bases and J dropped 5 bases, with 21 bases sitting between them. The CDR3 is 16 amino acids. The CDR3 protein is CASSRQGTALGETQYF. CDR3 bases: TGTGCCAGCAGCCGACAAGGGACTGCCTTAGGGGAGACCCAGTACTTC.

As regards this clonotype: Mismatch with germline at one junction end may stem from a read error. The genes are TRBV9 and TRBJ2-5; TRBD2 might be the D (5 bases). Germline CDR1 SGDLS, CDR2 YYNGEE. This CDR3 region has 15 residues. DNA of the CDR3: TGTACCAGCAGCGGCCAGAGCGGAGCCCAAGAGACCCAGTACTTC. Translated, it gives CTSSGQSGAQETQYF. The entire variable domain, with the rest obtained from reference TRBV9 and TRBJ2-5, is as follows: DSGVTQTPKHLITATGQRVTLRCSPRSGDLSVYWYQQSLDQGLQFLIQYYNGEERAKGNILERFSAQQFPDLHSELNLSSLELGDSALYFCTSSGQSGAQETQYFGPGTRLLVL.

The chain employs TRBV24-1 and TRBJ1-2; possibly TRBD1 for D (5 bases). Germline assignment: CDR1 KGHDR and CDR2 SFDVKD. Trimming removed 4 bases at V and 7 bases at J, with 21 bases between. The CDR3 totals 16 residues. CDR3 nucleotides: TGTGCCACCAGTGACCACCAACTAGGAATCGGGGGTGGCTACACCTTC. Translating it yields CATSDHQLGIGGGYTF.

This clonotype showed up many times. This CDR3 reads CASSLRETSYEQYF. The CDR3 coding sequence is TGTGCCAGCAGCTTAAGAGAGACCTCCTACGAGCAGTACTTC. V and J are TRBV7-8 and TRBJ2-7; no clear D gene. Trimming took off 2 bases at V and 0 bases at J, with 8 bases between the two ends. Germline CDR1 and CDR2: SGHVS and FQNEAQ. The CDR3 spans 14 residues.

This clonotype appeared once. The rearrangement uses TRBV7-8 and TRBJ2-6, with D unclear. This CDR3 contains 12 residues. Germline V gives CDR1 SGHVS, CDR2 FQNEAQ. Trimming removed 11 bases from V and 4 bases from J, with 9 bases in between. The CDR3 reads CAAQLGANVLTF. The DNA for the CDR3 is TGTGCCGCGCAGTTGGGGGCCAACGTCCTGACTTTC.

This clonotype appeared a single time. One base away lies a much larger clone, so this may be a sequencing read error. CDR3 DNA: TGTGCCAGCAGCCCCCACAGGGAAGGGATAGCCAAAAACATTCAGTACTTC. It specifies CASSPHREGIAKNIQYF. The J gene is TRBJ2-4, the V gene TRBV3-1; TRBD1 is a possible D gene (6 bases). The CDR3 spans 17 residues. Deletions cut 4 bases from V and 0 bases from J, with 16 bases between. Germline values: CDR1 LGHDT, CDR2 YNNKEL (reference sequence). The full variable domain, its missing parts supplied by reference TRBV3-1 and TRBJ2-4, is DTAVSQTPKYLVTQMGNDKSIKCEQNLGHDTMYWYKQDSKKFLKIMFSYNNKELIINETVPNRFSPKSPDKAHLNLHINSLELGDSAVYFCASSPHREGIAKNIQYFGAGTRLSVL.

This clonotype was recorded a few times. The V call is TRBV12-3 or TRBV12-4, the J call TRBJ2-6; TRBD1 agrees at 9 bases. The CDR3 sequence is 18 residues long. Trimming cost V 6 bases and J 1 base; bases outside gene matches: 10. The CDR3 nucleotides are TGTGCCAGCAGCACCGCCGGGACAGGGTGGTCTGGGGCCAACGTCCTGACTTTC. It translates to CASSTAGTGWSGANVLTF.

This clonotype was found many times. The V call is TRBV25-1, the J call TRBJ1-2; D call uncertain. The germline CDR1 and CDR2 sequences are MGHDK and SYGVNS. V gave up 3 bases and J gave up 4 bases, with 9 bases separating them. The length of the CDR3 is 13 residues. The chain's CDR3 is CASSDRHLYGYTF. Written as DNA, the CDR3 is TGTGCCAGCAGTGACCGACACCTCTATGGCTACACCTTC.

This clonotype occurred many times. The chain recombines TRBV29-1 with TRBJ2-1; 9 bases fit TRBD2. After removal of 5 bases from V and 0 bases from J, the junction contained 5 bases not matched to a gene. The CDR3 runs to 15 residues. Germline V gives CDR1 SQVTM, CDR2 ANQGSEA. Here the CDR3 DNA reads TGCAGCGTTTTTCTAGCGGGGAGCTCCTACAATGAGCAGTTCTTC. Translated, it gives CSVFLAGSSYNEQFF.

Ten or more counts support this clonotype. CDR3 protein: CASKVGETQYF. CDR3 in DNA: TGTGCCAGCAAAGTAGGAGAGACCCAGTACTTC. The chain employs TRBV11-2 and TRBJ2-5; no clear D. V lost 7 bases and J 4 bases, leaving 7 bases between the germline ends. This CDR3 comprises 11 residues. Germline CDR1 SGHAT, CDR2 FQNNGV.

The gene calls are TRBV12-3 or TRBV12-4 and TRBJ2-3; D uncertain. The CDR3 runs to 14 residues. Trimming removed 1 base from V and 15 bases from J, with 20 bases in between. The CDR3 region has the DNA TGTGCCAGCAGTTTAGGGGTTGGCACAGATACGGAATATTTT. Translated: CASSLGVGTDTEYF.

V is TRBV4-1 and J is TRBJ2-3; 8 nucleotides match TRBD2. V lost 0 bases, J lost 6 bases, and 8 bases stayed unmatched. The CDR3 runs to 16 residues. Germline-derived CDR1 and CDR2 are MGHRA and YSYEKL. Here the CDR3 reads CASSQDPAGDWDTQYF. For the CDR3, the DNA is TGCGCCAGCAGCCAAGATCCAGCGGGGGATTGGGATACGCAGTATTTT.

Only a few counts were recorded for this clonotype. This sequence joins TRBV29-1 and TRBJ1-1; D not certain. This CDR3 region has 14 residues. Trimming left V 7 bases short and J 0 bases short, with 15 bases between. Germline CDR1 SQVTM, CDR2 ANQGSEA. The CDR3 sequence is CSAAGGLLNTEAFF. The CDR3 nucleotides are TGCAGCGCTGCTGGAGGACTCCTGAACACTGAAGCTTTCTTT.

With respect to this clonotype: Given a much more abundant clone one base away, this may be a read error. The V call is TRBV6-2 or TRBV6-3, the J call TRBJ2-5; tentatively, D is TRBD2 (6 bases). Germline V gene sequence: CDR1 MNHEY, CDR2 SVGEGT. The CDR3 contains 17 residues. The chain's CDR3 is CTSSYNLRTTPSETQYF. The CDR3 bases are TGTACCAGCAGTTATAATCTGCGGACTACCCCCAGCGAGACCCAGTACTTC.

The chain links TRBV5-1 to TRBJ1-2; the D gene is possibly TRBD1 (5 bases). Trimming left V 7 bases short and J 5 bases short, with 12 bases between. Germline V gives CDR1 SGHRS, CDR2 YFSETQ. The CDR3 length is 12 residues. The CDR3: CASARDFYGYTF. The CDR3 nucleotides read TGCGCCAGCGCCAGGGATTTTTATGGCTACACCTTC.

The sample holds many counts of this clonotype. The chain joins TRBV7-2 to TRBJ2-3; 8 bases are a match to TRBD2. Germline assignment: CDR1 SGHTA and CDR2 FQGNSA. The CDR3 contains 16 residues. V lost 0 bases, J lost 6 bases, and 8 bases stayed unmatched. CDR3 nucleotides: TGTGCCAGCAGCTTAGCGGGAGCGGGGGTGGGGGATACGCAGTATTTT. Translating it yields CASSLAGAGVGDTQYF.

This clonotype was seen once. The chain links TRBV12-3 or TRBV12-4 to TRBJ1-2, with 7 bases fitting TRBD1. Trimming removed 6 bases from V and 7 bases from J; junction bases left unmatched: 8. There are 13 residues in the CDR3. The CDR3: CASSSHRGGGYTF. The DNA of the CDR3 is TGTGCCAGCAGCTCCCACAGGGGAGGTGGCTACACCTTC.

This clonotype has only a few counts. The J gene is TRBJ2-2, the V gene TRBV7-9; D ambiguous. Germline-derived CDR1 and CDR2 are SEHNR and FQNEAQ (reference sequence). The CDR3 spans 18 residues. V was clipped by 3 bases and J by 1 base, with 18 bases between them. The chain's CDR3 is CASSLGFASKGNTGELFF. CDR3 nucleotide sequence: TGTGCCAGCAGCTTGGGGTTTGCATCCAAGGGGAACACCGGGGAGCTGTTTTTT.

In this sample, this clonotype turned up many times. This chain joins TRBV10-2 and TRBJ1-4, with TRBD1 identical over 7 bases. The junction had 10 bases not matched to a gene; V was cut back by 2 bases and J by 13 bases. Germline V gene lookup returns CDR1 WSHSY and CDR2 SAAADI. CDR3 length: 14 amino acids. CDR3 DNA sequence: TGCGCCAGCAGTGAGCGTACAGGGGTCTTAGTACTGTTTTTT. Residues: CASSERTGVLVLFF.

This clonotype was detected ten times or more. V and J are TRBV6-2 or TRBV6-3 and TRBJ2-1; D perhaps matches TRBD1 (6 bases). Deletions cut 0 bases from V and 3 bases from J, with 12 bases between. Looked up from germline, CDR1 is MNHEY and CDR2 is SVGEGT. The CDR3 loop spans 16 amino acids. CDR3 coding DNA: TGTGCCAGCAGTTACTCGAGGCAGGGGAACTACAATGAGCAGTTCTTC. Translating it yields CASSYSRQGNYNEQFF.

This clonotype was counted ten times or more. V is TRBV5-5 and J is TRBJ2-7; possible D gene TRBD1, 5 bases. Trimming removed 5 bases at V and 1 base at J, with 10 bases between. The CDR3 runs to 13 residues. The germline CDR1 and CDR2 sequences are SGHKS and YYEKEE (reference sequence). CDR3 nucleotide sequence: TGTGCCAGCAGAGGCAGGGAATCCTACGAGCAGTACTTC. This gives the protein CASRGRESYEQYF.